This TCR beta chain was sequenced for a study of blood T cell repertoires in COVID-19 (dated by TCRdb to 2019 to 2021). About the full investigation: Samples covering the acute and convalescent phases of COVID-19 were provided by collaborators in the United States, Italy and Spain. The repertoires were released in a freely available public database intended as a resource for research on the immune response to SARS-CoV-2. The material from the prospective study consisted of cDNA or gDNA derived from T cells, B-cell-depleted T cells, or PBMCs. Samples were obtained from the ongoing ImmuneRACE study (first 160 participants) and from some 1,300 subjects provided by 6 global collaborators. Where available, HLA class I and class II types were taken from metadata supplied by the sample provider and were not determined by assay-based typing. The dataset comprised deeply sampled blood TCRbeta repertoires from subjects exposed to, actively infected with, or recovered from COVID-19. Sample metadata almost always included a de-identified subject ID, COVID-19 status, age in years and sex. Points the paper makes about the study in general: How much clinical and demographic metadata was included differed by source and by participant, and the metadata was provided uncurated.

Notes on this clone: No antigen is known for it. No per-base quality is available; no much larger clone lies one base away.

The immunoSEQ Assay, a bias-controlled multiplex PCR, was used to amplify TCRbeta CDR3 regions from genomic DNA. The original methods were these. Within the assay, amplification of reference gene primers was used to estimate how many nucleated cells each sample contained. To quantify the absolute abundance of each unique TCRbeta CDR3 rearrangement, sequence reads were collapsed and filtered. For each sample, productive Simpson clonality was calculated as the square root of Simpson's diversity index over productive rearrangements. TCRdb carries this immuneACCESS record with in-frame sequences only. Its versions omit some clonotypes, under half of them owing to an unresolved V gene in the studies checked, with the rest unexplained. V and J calls and clone size come straight from that table; D and trimming were deduced from the DNA. Recorded for this sample are 150,000 or so clones; around 73% of them occurred a single time. Together, the top ten hold more than 8.5% of the sample.

Looking up the germline V gene (reference sequence) yields CDR1 MNHEY and CDR2 SMNVEV. The junction shows trimming of 5 bases on V and 8 bases on J, plus 20 bases between the germline ends. CDR3 length: 15 amino acids, cysteine to phenylalanine. Solely the CDR3 DNA is kept, with 45 bases framed from the first base. Each collaborating institution followed its own protocols to collect whole blood in K2EDTA tubes. For TCRbeta analysis, collaborators shipped samples as frozen whole blood, isolated PBMCs, or DNA extracted from either of those sample types. The rearranged chain carries TRBV27 and TRBJ2-3; TRBD2 is possibly the D segment (7 matching bases). The sequenced material came from peripheral blood. This TCR was sampled from a woman between 45 and 65 years old with active or convalescent COVID-19. The nucleotides are TGTGCCAGCAGTCCCCCGGGTGGGGGAGGGGGTACGCAGTATTTT. Translated, it gives CASSPPGGGGGTQYF.